The rows below give T cell receptor beta chains drawn from one sample of a study of shared clonotypes between healthy human individuals. Using immunoSEQ multiplex PCR, the repertoire was profiled, and TCRdb retains in-frame clones only, with some absent. The sample holds 2 million to 2.5 million clones, about 90% seen once. Sequencing was performed on naive CD4+ T cells from PBMCs. Receptor source: a man younger than 30 in good health. Some clones in this sample may be carry-over from other donors' samples. CDR3s include the opening cysteine and the closing phenylalanine or tryptophan.

J | V | CDR3
TRBJ2-1 | TRBV9 | CASSVSAGASYNEQFF
TRBJ1-2 | TRBV7-9 | CASNSGIVDGYTF
TRBJ2-7 | TRBV29-1 | CSVGDSPAYEQYF
TRBJ1-4 | TRBV27 | CASSLSSSRTTNEKLFF
TRBJ1-5 | TRBV30 | CAWSLDSNQPQHF
TRBJ2-5 | TRBV5-4 | CAVSRGGETQYF
TRBJ1-5 | TRBV2 | CASTEGVTQPQHF
TRBJ2-5 | TRBV5-1 | CASSPGQGETQYF
TRBJ2-1 | TRBV12-5 | CASGASSSYNEQFF
TRBJ2-7 | TRBV18 | CASSPTATSGSYEQYF
TRBJ2-7 | TRBV14 | CASSQEGTRGYEQYF
TRBJ2-1 | TRBV9 | CASSPRLVEQFF
TRBJ1-5 | TRBV28 | CASTIGGQPQHF
TRBJ2-1 | TRBV7-3 | CASSLTNRDNEQFF
TRBJ1-1 | TRBV29-1 | CSVEPRQGQPEAFF
TRBJ2-5 | TRBV11-3 | CASSPHESRGRHETQYF
TRBJ2-5 | TRBV5-1 | CASSSSPLSTNLVETQYF
TRBJ2-7 | TRBV27 | CASSSIQTAPYEQYF
TRBJ1-4 | TRBV2 | CASRRGPGDEKLFF
TRBJ2-7 | TRBV29-1 | CSVEPGQGAGEQYF